This passage covers 12 T cell receptor beta chains from one sample sequenced in a study of beta chain features in type 1 diabetes. Study-wide results and caveats: All four CD4+ subsets from Type 1 diabetes patients carried moderately but significantly shorter TCRB CDR3s.

Their antigen targets remain unknown. All of the isolated RNA was reverse transcribed, so expressed TCRB transcripts were sequenced. The method was immunoSEQ multiplex PCR; TCRdb's version includes in-frame clones alone and lacks a portion of them. Altogether a few hundred thousand clones are present, around a tenth being singletons, with the ten largest covering 0.45% to 0.65%. The sample comprised central memory CD4+ T cells from blood. These receptors were obtained from a man aged 25-45 years with type 1 diabetes.

V gene TRBV5-1 combines with J gene TRBJ2-7, with a possible D match to TRBD1 (6 bases). Germline values: CDR1 SGHRS, CDR2 YFSETQ. Trimming cost V 4 bases and J 4 bases, with 21 bases left between them. There are 16 residues in the CDR3. The CDR3: CASSQNHFGRGYEQYF. The CDR3 DNA reads as TGCGCCAGCAGCCAAAATCATTTCGGAAGGGGGTACGAGCAGTACTTC. The variable domain in full, with the rest retrieved from reference TRBV5-1 and TRBJ2-7, is KAGVTQTPRYLIKTRGQQVTLSCSPISGHRSVSWYQQTPGQGLQFLFEYFSETQRNKGNFPGRFSGRQFSNSRSEMNVSTLELGDSALYLCASSQNHFGRGYEQYFGPGTRLTVT.

The sample holds a few counts of this clone. Within the sample, other DNA sequences also encode this same CDR3. The V gene is TRBV5-6, the J gene TRBJ2-3, with D possibly matching TRBD2 (5 bases). CDR3 length: 12 amino acids. CDR1 SGHDT and CDR2 YYEEEE come from the germline V gene. V was clipped by 4 bases and J by 3 bases, with 6 bases between them. The CDR3: CASSPGTDTQYF. The DNA of the CDR3 is TGTGCCAGCAGCCCGGGAACAGATACGCAGTATTTT.

The rearrangement links TRBV30 to TRBJ1-5; possible D gene TRBD1, 6 bases. Germline CDR1 reads GTSNPN; CDR2 reads SVGIG (reference sequence). The V and J ends lost 1 base and 8 bases respectively, with 15 bases between them. The CDR3 covers 14 residues. CDR3: CAWSDGQLIKPQHF. Here the CDR3 DNA reads TGTGCCTGGAGTGATGGACAGTTAATCAAGCCCCAGCATTTT.

The V and J genes are TRBV28 and TRBJ1-5, with D possibly being TRBD1 (5 bases). Germline V gene data show CDR1 as MDHEN and CDR2 as SYDVKM. The CDR3 contains 16 residues. Trimming stripped 2 bases from V and 6 bases from J, with 17 bases between. The CDR3 loop is CASSLARQGVAQPQHF. The CDR3 DNA reads TGTGCCAGCAGTTTAGCTCGGCAGGGTGTGGCTCAGCCCCAGCATTTT. The complete variable domain, with remaining parts taken from reference TRBV28 and TRBJ1-5, reads DVKVTQSSRYLVKRTGEKVFLECVQDMDHENMFWYRQDPGLGLRLIYFSYDVKMKEKGDIPEGYSVSREKKERFSLILESASTNQTSMYLCASSLARQGVAQPQHFGDGTRLSIL.

This clone was seen only a few times. This chain links TRBV7-8 with TRBJ1-2, with 7 positions matching TRBD1. Losses at the gene ends were 1 base for V and 4 bases for J; bases not matched to a gene: 9. Germline values: CDR1 SGHVS, CDR2 FQNEAQ. This CDR3 is 16 amino acids long. As DNA, the CDR3 is TGTGCCAGCAGCTTAGTGGGCAGGGGGAACCCCTATGGCTACACCTTC. Translation gives CASSLVGRGNPYGYTF.

In its sample, this clone was seen a few times. The V and J genes are TRBV11-2 and TRBJ1-1; 8 bases map to TRBD1. The CDR3 is 13 residues long. V gave up 3 bases and J gave up 4 bases; unmatched junction bases: 1. Germline V gene data show CDR1 as SGHAT and CDR2 as FQNNGV. CDR3 nucleotides: TGTGCCAGCAGCTTCACAGGGGGCACTGAAGCTTTCTTT. Its translation is CASSFTGGTEAFF.

The chain couples TRBV7-2 to TRBJ2-3; TRBD2 matches 11 bases. The V and J ends lost 5 bases and 2 bases, in that order; junction bases with no gene match: 12. This CDR3 comprises 18 residues. Germline loops: CDR1 SGHTA, CDR2 FQGNSA. The chain's CDR3 is CASSQNRLAGISTDTQYF. CDR3 DNA sequence: TGTGCCAGCAGCCAGAACAGACTAGCGGGGATATCCACAGATACGCAGTATTTT.

This clone was seen a few times. The chain has TRBV6-1 and TRBJ2-4, with a possible D match to TRBD1 (5 bases). V was pared by 9 bases and J by 0 bases, with 15 bases between. CDR1 MNHNS and CDR2 SASEGT come from the germline V gene. The length of the CDR3 is 15 residues. As DNA, the CDR3 is TGTGCCAGGACAACAGGAGCAGAAGCCAAAAACATTCAGTACTTC. The encoded protein is CARTTGAEAKNIQYF.

The rearrangement joins TRBV29-1 to TRBJ1-3, with D possibly matching TRBD1 (6 bases). This CDR3 has 13 residues. V was pared by 4 bases and J by 4 bases, with 11 bases between. The germline CDR1 and CDR2 sequences are SQVTM and ANQGSEA. The CDR3 is CSVGAGEGNTIYF. CDR3 DNA: TGCAGCGTTGGGGCAGGGGAAGGAAACACCATATATTTT.

Ten or more counts support this clone. The same CDR3 can be traced to other DNA sequences in this sample. The V and J genes are TRBV5-1 and TRBJ2-5; the match to TRBD1 covers 10 bases. This CDR3 has 15 residues. From germline, CDR1 is SGHRS and CDR2 YFSETQ. V trimming: 0 bases; J trimming: 5 bases; junction bases outside the gene matches: 4. This chain's CDR3 is CASSLAGTGEETQYF. Here the CDR3 DNA reads TGCGCCAGCAGCTTGGCCGGGACAGGGGAGGAGACCCAGTACTTC.

This clone was recorded a few times. The chain carries TRBV29-1 and TRBJ2-7, with D possibly called TRBD1 or TRBD2 (5 bases each). Trimming cost V 0 bases and J 10 bases, with 10 bases left between them. This CDR3 has 11 amino acids. In germline, CDR1 is SQVTM, CDR2 ANQGSEA. The CDR3 DNA is TGCAGCGTTGAAGATCGGGGCTCCCAGTACTTC. The encoded protein is CSVEDRGSQYF.

This clone was observed a handful of times. The chain carries TRBV6-5 and TRBJ2-7; 10 bases are shared with TRBD1. Germline trimming cut 11 bases from V and 1 base from J; bases unmatched to any gene: 8. The CDR3 runs to 14 residues. In germline, CDR1 is MNHEY, CDR2 SVGAGI. CDR3 in amino acids: CASWDRGMSYEQYF. The CDR3 bases are TGTGCCTCCTGGGACAGGGGAATGTCCTACGAGCAGTACTTC.